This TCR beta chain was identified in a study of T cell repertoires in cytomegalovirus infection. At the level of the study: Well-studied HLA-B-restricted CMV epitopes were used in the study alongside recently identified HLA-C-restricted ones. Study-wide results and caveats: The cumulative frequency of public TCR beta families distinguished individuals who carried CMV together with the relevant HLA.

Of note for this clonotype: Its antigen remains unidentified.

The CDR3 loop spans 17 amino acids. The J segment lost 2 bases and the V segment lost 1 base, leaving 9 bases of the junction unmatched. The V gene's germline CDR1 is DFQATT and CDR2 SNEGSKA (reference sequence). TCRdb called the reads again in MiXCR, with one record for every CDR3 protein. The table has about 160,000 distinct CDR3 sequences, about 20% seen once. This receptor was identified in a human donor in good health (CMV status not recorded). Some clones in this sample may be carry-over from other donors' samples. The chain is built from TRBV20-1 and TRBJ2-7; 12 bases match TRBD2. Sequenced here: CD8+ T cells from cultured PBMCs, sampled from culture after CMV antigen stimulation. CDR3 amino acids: CSARGTSGGKTPYEQYF. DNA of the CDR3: TGCAGTGCTAGAGGAACTAGCGGGGGGAAGACCCCCTACGAGCAGTACTTC.